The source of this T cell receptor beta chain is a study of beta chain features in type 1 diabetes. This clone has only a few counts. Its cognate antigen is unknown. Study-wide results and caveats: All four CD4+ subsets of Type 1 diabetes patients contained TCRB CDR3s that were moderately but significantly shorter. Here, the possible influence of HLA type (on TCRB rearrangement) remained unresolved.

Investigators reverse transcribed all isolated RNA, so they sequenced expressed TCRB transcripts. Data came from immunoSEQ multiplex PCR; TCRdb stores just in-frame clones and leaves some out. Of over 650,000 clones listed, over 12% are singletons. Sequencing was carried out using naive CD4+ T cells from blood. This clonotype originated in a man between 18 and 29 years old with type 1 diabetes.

The CDR3 DNA is TGTGCCAGCAGTTACTCCTACTCGGACAAGGTATACGAGCAGTACTTC. This gives the protein CASSYSYSDKVYEQYF. The chain employs TRBV6-6 and TRBJ2-7, with D tentatively TRBD1 (5 bases). Germline assignment: CDR1 MNHNY and CDR2 SVGAGI (reference sequence). Trimming took 0 bases from V and 4 from J, leaving 16 bases between them. This CDR3 region has 16 residues.